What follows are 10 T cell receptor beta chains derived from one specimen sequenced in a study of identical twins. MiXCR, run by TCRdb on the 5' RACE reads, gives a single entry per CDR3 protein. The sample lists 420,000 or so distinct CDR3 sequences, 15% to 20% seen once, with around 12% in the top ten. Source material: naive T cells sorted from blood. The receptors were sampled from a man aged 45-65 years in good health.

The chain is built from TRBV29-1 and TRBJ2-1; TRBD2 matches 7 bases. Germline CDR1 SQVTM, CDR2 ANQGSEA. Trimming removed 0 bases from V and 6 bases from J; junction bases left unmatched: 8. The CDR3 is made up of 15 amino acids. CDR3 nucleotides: TGCAGCGTTGAAGAGCCGGGACTAACCATCAATGAGCAGTTCTTC. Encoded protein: CSVEEPGLTINEQFF.

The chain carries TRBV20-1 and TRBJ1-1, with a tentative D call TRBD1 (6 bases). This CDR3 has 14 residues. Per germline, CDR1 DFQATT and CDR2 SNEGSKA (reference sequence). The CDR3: CSPTSGASNTEAFF. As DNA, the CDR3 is TGCAGCCCGACCTCGGGGGCGTCGAACACTGAAGCTTTCTTT.

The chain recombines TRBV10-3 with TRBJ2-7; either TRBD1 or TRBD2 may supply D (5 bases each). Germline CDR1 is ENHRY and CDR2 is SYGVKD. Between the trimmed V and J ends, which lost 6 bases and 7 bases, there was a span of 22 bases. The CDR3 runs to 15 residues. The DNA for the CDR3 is TGTGCCATCAGGAGTGTCGGAAGCGGTCCAGGGGAGCAGTACTTC. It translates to CAIRSVGSGPGEQYF.

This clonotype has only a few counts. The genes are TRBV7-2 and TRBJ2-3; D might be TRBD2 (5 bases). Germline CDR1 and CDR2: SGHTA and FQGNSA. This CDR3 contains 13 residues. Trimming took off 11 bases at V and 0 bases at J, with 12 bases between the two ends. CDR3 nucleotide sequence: TGTGCCTGGGGTAGCGTTAGCACAGATACGCAGTATTTT. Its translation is CAWGSVSTDTQYF.

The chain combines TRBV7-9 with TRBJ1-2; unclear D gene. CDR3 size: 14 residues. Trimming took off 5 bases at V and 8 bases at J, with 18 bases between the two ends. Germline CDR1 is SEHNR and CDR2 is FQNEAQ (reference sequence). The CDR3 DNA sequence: TGTGCCAGCAGCCAATCCTCATCAGCGACGGGCTACACCTTC. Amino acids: CASSQSSSATGYTF.

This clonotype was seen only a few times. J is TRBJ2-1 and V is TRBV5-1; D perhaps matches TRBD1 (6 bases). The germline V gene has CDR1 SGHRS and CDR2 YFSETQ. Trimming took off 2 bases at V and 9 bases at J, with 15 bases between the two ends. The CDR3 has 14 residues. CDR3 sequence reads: CASSLRWDTSEQFF. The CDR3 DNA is TGCGCCAGCAGCTTACGGTGGGACACTAGTGAGCAGTTCTTC.

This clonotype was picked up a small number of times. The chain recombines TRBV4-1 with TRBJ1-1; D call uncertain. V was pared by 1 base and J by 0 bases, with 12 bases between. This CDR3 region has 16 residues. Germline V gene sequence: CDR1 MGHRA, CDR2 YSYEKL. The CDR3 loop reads CASSQAIGPLNTEAFF. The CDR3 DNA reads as TGCGCCAGCAGCCAAGCAATTGGACCGTTGAACACTGAAGCTTTCTTT.

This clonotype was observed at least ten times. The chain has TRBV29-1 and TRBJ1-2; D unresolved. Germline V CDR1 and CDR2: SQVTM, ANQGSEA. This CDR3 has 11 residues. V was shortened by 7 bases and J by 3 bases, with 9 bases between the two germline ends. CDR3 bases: TGCAGCGCCGAGAGTTACTATGGCTACACCTTC. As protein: CSAESYYGYTF. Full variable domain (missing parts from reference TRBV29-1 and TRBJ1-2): SAVISQKPSRDICQRGTSLTIQCQVDSQVTMMFWYRQQPGQSLTLIATANQGSEATYESGFVIDKFPISRPNLTFSTLTVSNMSPEDSSIYLCSAESYYGYTFGSGTRLTVV.

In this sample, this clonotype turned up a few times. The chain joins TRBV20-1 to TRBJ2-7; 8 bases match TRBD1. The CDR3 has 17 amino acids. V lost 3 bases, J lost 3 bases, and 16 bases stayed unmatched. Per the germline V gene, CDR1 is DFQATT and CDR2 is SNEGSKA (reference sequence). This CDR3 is CSASRDRPSKVYYEQYF. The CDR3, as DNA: TGCAGTGCTAGCCGGGACAGGCCATCGAAGGTATACTACGAGCAGTACTTC.

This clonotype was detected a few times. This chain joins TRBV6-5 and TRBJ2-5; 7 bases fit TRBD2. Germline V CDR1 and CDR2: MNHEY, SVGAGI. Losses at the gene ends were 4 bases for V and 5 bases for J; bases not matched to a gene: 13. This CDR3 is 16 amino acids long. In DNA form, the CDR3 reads TGTGCCAGCAGTTGGATGGGGGGGGACCCTCCCGAGACCCAGTACTTC. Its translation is CASSWMGGDPPETQYF.